This record looks at one TCR beta chain sequence and its context. Antigen unknown. The length of the CDR3 is 14 residues. V gave up 6 bases and J gave up 5 bases, with 16 bases separating them. CDR1 is MNHNS and CDR2 is SASEGT in the germline V gene. The source of the sample is a study of post-analysis software for immune sequencing data. Unique molecular identifiers were carried by the TCR beta cDNA libraries. Starting from approximately 1 to 10 million T cells, the study yielded roughly 0.5 million cDNA molecules. In TCRdb, the PCR reads were re-called with MiXCR into one record per CDR3 protein. This table holds about 540,000 distinct CDR3 sequences, around 34% found once. Whole-study results and caveats: Samples made in the same batch grouped tightly together by F measure. Controls had lower frequencies than patients of a few TRBV segments, which included TRBV5-6, TRBV5-1 and TRBV20-1. Compared against controls, patients with multiple sclerosis displayed significantly lower normalized Chao1 diversity.

The sequence was obtained from a girl aged 2 to 17 with multiple sclerosis. V usage is TRBV6-1 and J usage is TRBJ2-5, with D perhaps TRBD1 (5 bases). Input material: blood. CDR3 nucleotide sequence: TGTGCCAGCAGCCTGTTTCATAGGGGTGAGACCCAGTACTTC. Translation: CASSLFHRGETQYF.